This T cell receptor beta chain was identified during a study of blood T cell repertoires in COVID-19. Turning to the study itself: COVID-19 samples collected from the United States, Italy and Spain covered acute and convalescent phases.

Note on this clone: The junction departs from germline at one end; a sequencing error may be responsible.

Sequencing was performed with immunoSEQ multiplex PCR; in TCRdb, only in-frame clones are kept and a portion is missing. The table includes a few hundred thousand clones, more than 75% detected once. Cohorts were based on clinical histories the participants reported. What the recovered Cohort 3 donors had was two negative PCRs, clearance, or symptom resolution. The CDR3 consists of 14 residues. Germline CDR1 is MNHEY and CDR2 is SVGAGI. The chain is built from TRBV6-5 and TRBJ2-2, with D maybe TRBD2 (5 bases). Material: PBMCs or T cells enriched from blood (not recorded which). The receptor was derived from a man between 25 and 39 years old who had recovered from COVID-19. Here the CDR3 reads CASSYRTNTGELFF. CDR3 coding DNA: TGTGCCAGCAGTTACAGGACGAACACCGGGGAACTGTTTTTT.